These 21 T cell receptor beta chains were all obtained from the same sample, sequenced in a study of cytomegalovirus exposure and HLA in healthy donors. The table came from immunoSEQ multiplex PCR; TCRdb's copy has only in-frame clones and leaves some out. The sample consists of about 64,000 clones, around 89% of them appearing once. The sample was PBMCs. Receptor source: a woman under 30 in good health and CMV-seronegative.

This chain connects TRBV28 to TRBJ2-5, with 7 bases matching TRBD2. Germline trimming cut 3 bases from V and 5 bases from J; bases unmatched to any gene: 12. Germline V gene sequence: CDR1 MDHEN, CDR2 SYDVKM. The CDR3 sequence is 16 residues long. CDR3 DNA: TGTGCCAGCAGTTTTCTGACTAGCACTCTGTCGGAGACCCAGTACTTC. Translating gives CASSFLTSTLSETQYF.

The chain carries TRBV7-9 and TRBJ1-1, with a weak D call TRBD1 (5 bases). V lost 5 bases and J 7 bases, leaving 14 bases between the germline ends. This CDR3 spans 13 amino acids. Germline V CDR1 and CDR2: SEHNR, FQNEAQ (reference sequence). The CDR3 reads CASSTMSGGEAFF. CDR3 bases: TGTGCCAGCAGCACCATGTCGGGGGGTGAAGCTTTCTTT.

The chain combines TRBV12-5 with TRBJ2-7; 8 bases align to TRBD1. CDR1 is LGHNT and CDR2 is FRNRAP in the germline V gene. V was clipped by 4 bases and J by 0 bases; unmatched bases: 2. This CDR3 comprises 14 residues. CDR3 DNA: TGTGCTAGTGGTTGGACAGGGAACTCCTACGAGCAGTACTTC. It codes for CASGWTGNSYEQYF.

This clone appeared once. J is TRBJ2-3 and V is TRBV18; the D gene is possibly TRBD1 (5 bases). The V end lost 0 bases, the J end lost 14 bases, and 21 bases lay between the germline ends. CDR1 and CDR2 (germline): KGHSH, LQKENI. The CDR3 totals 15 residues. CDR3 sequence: CASSPPGRVEDRRYF. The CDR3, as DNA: TGTGCCAGCTCACCACCGGGCAGGGTTGAAGATAGAAGGTATTTT.

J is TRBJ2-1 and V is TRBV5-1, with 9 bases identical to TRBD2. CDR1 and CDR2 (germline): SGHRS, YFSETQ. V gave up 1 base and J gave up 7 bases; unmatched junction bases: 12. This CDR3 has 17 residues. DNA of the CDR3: TGCGCCAGCAGCTTGCGGATCGGGCTAGCGGGAAGTAATGAGCAGTTCTTC. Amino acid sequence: CASSLRIGLAGSNEQFF.

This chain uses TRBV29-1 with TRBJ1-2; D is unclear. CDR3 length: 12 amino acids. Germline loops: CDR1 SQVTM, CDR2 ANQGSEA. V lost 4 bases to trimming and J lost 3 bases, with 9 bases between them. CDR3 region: CSVGPADYGYTF. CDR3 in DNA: TGCAGCGTTGGGCCCGCTGACTATGGCTACACCTTC.

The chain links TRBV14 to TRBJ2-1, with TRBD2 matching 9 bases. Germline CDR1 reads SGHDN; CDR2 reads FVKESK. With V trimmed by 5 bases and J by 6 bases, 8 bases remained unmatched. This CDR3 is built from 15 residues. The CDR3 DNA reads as TGTGCCAGCAGCGAAGTGGCGGGAGGGCTCAATGAGCAGTTCTTC. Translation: CASSEVAGGLNEQFF.

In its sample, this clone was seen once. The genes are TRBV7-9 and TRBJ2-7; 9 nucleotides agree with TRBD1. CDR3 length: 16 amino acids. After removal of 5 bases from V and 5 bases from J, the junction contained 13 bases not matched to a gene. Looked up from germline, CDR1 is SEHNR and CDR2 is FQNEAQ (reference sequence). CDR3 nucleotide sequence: TGTGCCAGCAGCCTGGGCCCCGACAGGGGGATTCACGAGCAGTACTTC. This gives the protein CASSLGPDRGIHEQYF.

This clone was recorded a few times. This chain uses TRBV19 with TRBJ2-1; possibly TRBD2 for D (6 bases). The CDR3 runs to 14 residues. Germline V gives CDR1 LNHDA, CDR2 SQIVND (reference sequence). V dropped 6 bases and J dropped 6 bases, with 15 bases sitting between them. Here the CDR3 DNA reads TGTGCCAGTAGCGGACTAATAGCAATCAATGAGCAGTTCTTC. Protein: CASSGLIAINEQFF.

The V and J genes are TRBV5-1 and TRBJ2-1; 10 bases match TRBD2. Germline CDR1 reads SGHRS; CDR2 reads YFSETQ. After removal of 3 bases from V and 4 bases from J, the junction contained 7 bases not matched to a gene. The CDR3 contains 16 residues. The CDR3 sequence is CASSSSGGAQYNEQFF. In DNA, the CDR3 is TGCGCCAGCAGCTCCAGCGGGGGGGCCCAGTACAATGAGCAGTTCTTC.

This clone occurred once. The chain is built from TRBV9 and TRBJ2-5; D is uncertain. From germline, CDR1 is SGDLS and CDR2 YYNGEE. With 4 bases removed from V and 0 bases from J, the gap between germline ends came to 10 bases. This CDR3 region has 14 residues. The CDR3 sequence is CASSPELYQETQYF. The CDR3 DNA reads TGTGCCAGCAGCCCCGAGTTGTACCAAGAGACCCAGTACTTC.

The CDR3 here is CASSQVGTDIAKNIQYF. CDR3 DNA sequence: TGCGCCAGCAGCCAAGTCGGGACTGACATAGCCAAAAACATTCAGTACTTC. This chain connects TRBV4-1 to TRBJ2-4; a possible D gene is TRBD2 (6 bases). Per the germline V gene, CDR1 is MGHRA and CDR2 is YSYEKL. The germline V and J ends were trimmed by 1 base and 0 bases, with 13 bases remaining between them. The CDR3 has 17 residues.

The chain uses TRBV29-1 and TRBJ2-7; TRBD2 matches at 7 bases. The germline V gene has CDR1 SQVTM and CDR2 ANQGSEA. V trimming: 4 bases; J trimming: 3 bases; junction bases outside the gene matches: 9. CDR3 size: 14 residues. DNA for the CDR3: TGCAGCGTTGGTGGGAGGGCCAATTACTACGAGCAGTACTTC. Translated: CSVGGRANYYEQYF.

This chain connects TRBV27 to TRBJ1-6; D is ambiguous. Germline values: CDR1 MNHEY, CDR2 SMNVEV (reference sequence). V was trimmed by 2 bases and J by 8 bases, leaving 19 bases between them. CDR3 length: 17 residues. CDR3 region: CASSLAVPGFRDSPLHF. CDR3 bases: TGTGCCAGCAGTTTAGCAGTACCCGGGTTTCGGGATTCACCCCTCCACTTT.

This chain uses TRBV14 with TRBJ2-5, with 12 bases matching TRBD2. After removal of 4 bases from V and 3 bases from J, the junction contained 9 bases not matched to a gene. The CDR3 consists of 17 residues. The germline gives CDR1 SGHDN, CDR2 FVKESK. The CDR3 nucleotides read TGTGCCAGCAGCCGTACCCCGGGACTAGCGGGTGAAGAGACCCAGTACTTC. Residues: CASSRTPGLAGEETQYF.

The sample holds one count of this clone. For the CDR3, the DNA is TGTGCCAGCAGCTTAGTCGCTAGCGTTTACGAGCAGTACTTC. The encoded protein is CASSLVASVYEQYF. This sequence joins TRBV7-9 and TRBJ2-7; a possible D gene is TRBD2 (6 bases). The CDR3 spans 14 residues. Trimming removed 1 base from V and 4 bases from J, with 11 bases in between. Germline V gene data show CDR1 as SEHNR and CDR2 as FQNEAQ (reference sequence).

The CDR3 protein is CASSRGGTSGTYQETQYF. CDR3 DNA: TGTGCCAGCAGCCGCGGCGGGACTAGCGGGACGTACCAAGAGACCCAGTACTTC. The chain combines TRBV4-2 with TRBJ2-5; 13 bases line up with TRBD2. Germline CDR1 reads LGHNA; CDR2 reads YNFKEQ. The CDR3 has 18 amino acids. Trimming at V came to 4 bases and at J to 0 bases, leaving 8 bases not matched to a gene.

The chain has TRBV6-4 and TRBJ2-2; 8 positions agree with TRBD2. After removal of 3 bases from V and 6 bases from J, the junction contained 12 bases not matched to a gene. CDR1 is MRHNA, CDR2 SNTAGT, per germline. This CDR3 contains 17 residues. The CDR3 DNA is TGTGCCAGCAGTGAATCATCATCGGGGGGGCTATCCGGGGAGCTGTTTTTT. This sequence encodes CASSESSSGGLSGELFF.

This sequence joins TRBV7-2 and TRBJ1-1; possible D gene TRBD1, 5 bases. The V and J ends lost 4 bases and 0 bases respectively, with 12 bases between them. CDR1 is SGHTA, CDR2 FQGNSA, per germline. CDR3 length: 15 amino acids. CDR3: CASSSRTLMNTEAFF. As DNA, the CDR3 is TGTGCCAGCAGCTCACGGACACTTATGAACACTGAAGCTTTCTTT.

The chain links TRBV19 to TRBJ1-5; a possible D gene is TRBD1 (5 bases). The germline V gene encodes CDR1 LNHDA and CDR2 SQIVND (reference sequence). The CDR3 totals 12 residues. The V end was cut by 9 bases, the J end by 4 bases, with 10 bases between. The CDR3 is CARPQENQPQHF. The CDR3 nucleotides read TGTGCCAGACCACAGGAAAATCAGCCCCAGCATTTT.

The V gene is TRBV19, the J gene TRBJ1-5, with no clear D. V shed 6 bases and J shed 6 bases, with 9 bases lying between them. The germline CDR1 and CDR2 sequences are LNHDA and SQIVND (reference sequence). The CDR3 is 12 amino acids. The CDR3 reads CASSPVSQPQHF. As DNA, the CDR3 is TGTGCCAGTAGCCCCGTCTCTCAGCCCCAGCATTTT.